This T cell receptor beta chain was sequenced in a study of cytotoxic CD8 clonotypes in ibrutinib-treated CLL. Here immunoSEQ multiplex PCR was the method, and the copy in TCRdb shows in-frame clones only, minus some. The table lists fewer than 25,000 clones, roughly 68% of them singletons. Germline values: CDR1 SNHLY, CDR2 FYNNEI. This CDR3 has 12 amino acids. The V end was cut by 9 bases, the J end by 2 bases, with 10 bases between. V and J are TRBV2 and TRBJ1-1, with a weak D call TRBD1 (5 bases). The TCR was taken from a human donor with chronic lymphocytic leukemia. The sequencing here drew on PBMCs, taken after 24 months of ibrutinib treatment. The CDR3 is CASGDGNTEAFF. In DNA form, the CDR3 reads TGTGCCAGTGGGGACGGTAACACTGAAGCTTTCTTT.